This T cell receptor beta chain is drawn from a study of blood T cell repertoires in COVID-19. On the study more broadly: There were acute and convalescent COVID-19 samples, and they came from the United States, Italy and Spain. In each case, the material was cDNA or gDNA derived from T cells, B-cell-depleted T cells, or PBMCs.

V lost 1 base and J lost 9; bases outside the gene matches: 5. This CDR3 is built from 14 residues. Looked up from germline, CDR1 is LGHDT and CDR2 is YNNKEL (reference sequence). As processed by the authors: Nucleated cell counts were estimated from reference gene primer amplification. Sequencing used immunoSEQ multiplex PCR; TCRdb keeps in-frame clones, though not all of them. V and J calls and clone size are those listed in that table; D and trimming were worked out from the DNA. The profile shows 270,000 or so clones, roughly 91% of them singletons. The sequence came from a man in his forties or fifties with acute or convalescent COVID-19. This sequence joins TRBV3-1 (or the pseudogene TRBV3-2) and TRBJ2-3; 9 bases map to TRBD2. The source material was peripheral blood. CDR3 DNA: TGTGCCAGCAGCCAAGGCCTAGCGGGGCGAACGCAGTATTTT. As protein: CASSQGLAGRTQYF.